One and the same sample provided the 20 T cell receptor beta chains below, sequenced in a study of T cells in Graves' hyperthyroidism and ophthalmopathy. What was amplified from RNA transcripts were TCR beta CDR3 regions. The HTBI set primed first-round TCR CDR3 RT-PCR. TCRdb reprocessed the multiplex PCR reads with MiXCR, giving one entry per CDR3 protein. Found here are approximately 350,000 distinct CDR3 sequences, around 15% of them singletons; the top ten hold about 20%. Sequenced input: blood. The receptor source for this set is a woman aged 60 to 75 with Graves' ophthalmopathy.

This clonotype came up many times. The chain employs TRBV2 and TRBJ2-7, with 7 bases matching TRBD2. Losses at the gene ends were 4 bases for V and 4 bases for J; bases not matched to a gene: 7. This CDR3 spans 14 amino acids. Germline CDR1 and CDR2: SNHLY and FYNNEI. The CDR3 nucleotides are TGTGCCAGCAGTGCTAGGGACTACTTGTACGAGCAGTACTTC. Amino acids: CASSARDYLYEQYF.

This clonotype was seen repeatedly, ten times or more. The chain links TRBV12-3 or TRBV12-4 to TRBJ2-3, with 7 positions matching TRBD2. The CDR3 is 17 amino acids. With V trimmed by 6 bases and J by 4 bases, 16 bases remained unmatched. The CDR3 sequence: CASRTVGAGVFSDTQYF. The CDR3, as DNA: TGTGCCAGCAGAACAGTTGGGGCGGGAGTGTTCTCAGATACGCAGTATTTT.

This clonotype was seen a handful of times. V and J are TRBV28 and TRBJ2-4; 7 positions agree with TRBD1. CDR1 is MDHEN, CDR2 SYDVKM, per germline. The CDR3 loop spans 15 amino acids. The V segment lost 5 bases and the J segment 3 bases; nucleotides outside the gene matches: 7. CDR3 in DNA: TGTGCCAGCAGTCGCACAGGGGTGGGCAAAAACATTCAGTACTTC. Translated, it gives CASSRTGVGKNIQYF.

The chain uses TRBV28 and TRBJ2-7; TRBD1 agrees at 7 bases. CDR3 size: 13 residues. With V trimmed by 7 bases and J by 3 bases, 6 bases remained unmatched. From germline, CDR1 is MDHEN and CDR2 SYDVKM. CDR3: CASNPRTGYEQYF. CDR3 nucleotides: TGTGCCAGCAACCCTAGGACAGGCTACGAGCAGTACTTC.

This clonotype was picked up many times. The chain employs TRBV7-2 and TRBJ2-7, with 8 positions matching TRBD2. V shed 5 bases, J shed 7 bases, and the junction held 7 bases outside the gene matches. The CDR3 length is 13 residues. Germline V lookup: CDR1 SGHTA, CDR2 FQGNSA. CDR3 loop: CASSRGTRGEQYF. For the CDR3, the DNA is TGTGCCAGCAGCCGGGGGACTAGGGGTGAGCAGTACTTC.

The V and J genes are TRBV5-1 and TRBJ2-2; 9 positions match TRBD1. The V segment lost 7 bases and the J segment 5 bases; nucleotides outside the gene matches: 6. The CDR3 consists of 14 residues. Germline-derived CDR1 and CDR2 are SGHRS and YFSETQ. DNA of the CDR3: TGCGCCAGCTCCGGGACAGGGACAACCGGGGAGCTGTTTTTT. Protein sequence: CASSGTGTTGELFF.

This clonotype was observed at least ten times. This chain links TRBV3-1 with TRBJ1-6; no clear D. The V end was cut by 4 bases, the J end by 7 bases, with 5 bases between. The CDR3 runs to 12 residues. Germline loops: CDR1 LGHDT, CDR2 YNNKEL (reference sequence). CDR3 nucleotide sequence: TGTGCCAGCAGCCGCCAAAATTCACCCCTCCACTTT. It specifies CASSRQNSPLHF.

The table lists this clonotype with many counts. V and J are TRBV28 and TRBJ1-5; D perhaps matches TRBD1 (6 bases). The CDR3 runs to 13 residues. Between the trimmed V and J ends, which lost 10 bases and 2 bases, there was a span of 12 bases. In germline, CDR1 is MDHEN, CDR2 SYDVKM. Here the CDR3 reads CAIGGVRNQPQHF. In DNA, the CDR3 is TGTGCCATCGGGGGCGTTCGCAATCAGCCCCAGCATTTT.

This chain's CDR3 is CASTGRRQTLYYNEQFF. The CDR3 coding sequence is TGTGCCAGCACTGGCCGCCGACAGACCCTCTACTACAATGAGCAGTTCTTC. The chain uses TRBV6-1 and TRBJ2-1, with a weak D call TRBD1 (5 bases). Per germline, CDR1 MNHNS and CDR2 SASEGT. Trimming stripped 7 bases from V and 3 bases from J, with 22 bases between. The CDR3 has 17 residues.

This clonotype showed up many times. CDR3 in DNA: TGTGCCAGCAGCCAATTACAGGGGACCGTCTGGGAGCAGTACTTC. Protein product: CASSQLQGTVWEQYF. This chain links TRBV3-1 with TRBJ2-7, with TRBD1 matching 7 bases. CDR1 and CDR2 (germline): LGHDT, YNNKEL (reference sequence). This CDR3 spans 15 amino acids. The J segment lost 7 bases and the V segment lost 2 bases, leaving 11 bases of the junction unmatched.

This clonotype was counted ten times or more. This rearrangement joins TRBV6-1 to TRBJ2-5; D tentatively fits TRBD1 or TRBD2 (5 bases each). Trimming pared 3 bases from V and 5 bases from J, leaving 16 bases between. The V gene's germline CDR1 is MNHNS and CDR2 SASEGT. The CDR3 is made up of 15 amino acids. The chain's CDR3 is CASSEIRGARETQYF. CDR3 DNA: TGTGCCAGCAGTGAGATCCGGGGCGCGAGGGAGACCCAGTACTTC.

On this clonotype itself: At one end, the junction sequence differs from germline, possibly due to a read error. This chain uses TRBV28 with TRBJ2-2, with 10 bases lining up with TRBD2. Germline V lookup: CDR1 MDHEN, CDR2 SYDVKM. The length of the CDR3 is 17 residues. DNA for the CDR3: TGTGCCAGCAGTGCCAGGACTAGCGGAGGATACACCGTGGAGCTGTTTTTT. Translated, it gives CASSARTSGGYTVELFF. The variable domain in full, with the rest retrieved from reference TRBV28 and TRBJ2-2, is DVKVTQSSRYLVKRTGEKVFLECVQDMDHENMFWYRQDPGLGLRLIYFSYDVKMKEKGDIPEGYSVSREKKERFSLILESASTNQTSMYLCASSARTSGGYTVELFFGEGSRLTVL.

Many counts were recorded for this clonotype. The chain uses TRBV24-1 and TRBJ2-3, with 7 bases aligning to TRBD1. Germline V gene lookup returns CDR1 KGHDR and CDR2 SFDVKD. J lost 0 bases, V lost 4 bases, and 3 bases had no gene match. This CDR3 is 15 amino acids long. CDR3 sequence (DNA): TGTGCCACCAGTGAGACAGGGATTAGCACAGATACGCAGTATTTT. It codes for CATSETGISTDTQYF.

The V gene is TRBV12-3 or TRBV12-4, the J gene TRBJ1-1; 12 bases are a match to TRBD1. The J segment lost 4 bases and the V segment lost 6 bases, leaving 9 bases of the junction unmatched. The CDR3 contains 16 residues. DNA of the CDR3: TGTGCCAGCAGCCCCGGGACAGGGGGCAGGGGCACTGAAGCTTTCTTT. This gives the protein CASSPGTGGRGTEAFF.

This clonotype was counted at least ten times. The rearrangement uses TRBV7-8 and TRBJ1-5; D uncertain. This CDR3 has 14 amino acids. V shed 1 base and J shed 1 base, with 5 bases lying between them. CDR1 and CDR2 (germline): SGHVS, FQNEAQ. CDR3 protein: CASSLVNSNQPQHF. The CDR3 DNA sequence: TGTGCCAGCAGCTTAGTCAACAGCAATCAGCCCCAGCATTTT.

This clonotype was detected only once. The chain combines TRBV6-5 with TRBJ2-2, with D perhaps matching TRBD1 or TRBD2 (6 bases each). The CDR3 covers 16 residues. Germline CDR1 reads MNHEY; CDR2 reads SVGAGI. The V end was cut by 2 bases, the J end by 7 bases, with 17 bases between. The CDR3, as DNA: TGTGCCAGCAGTTACGGGGGACACCGCGGGAACGGGGAGCTGTTTTTT. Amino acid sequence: CASSYGGHRGNGELFF.

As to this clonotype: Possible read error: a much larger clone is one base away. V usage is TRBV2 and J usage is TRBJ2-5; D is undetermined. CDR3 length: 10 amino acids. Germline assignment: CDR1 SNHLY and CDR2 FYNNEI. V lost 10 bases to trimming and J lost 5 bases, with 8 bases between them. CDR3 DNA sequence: TGTGCCACCCAAGGGGAGACCCAGTACTTC. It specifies CATQGETQYF.

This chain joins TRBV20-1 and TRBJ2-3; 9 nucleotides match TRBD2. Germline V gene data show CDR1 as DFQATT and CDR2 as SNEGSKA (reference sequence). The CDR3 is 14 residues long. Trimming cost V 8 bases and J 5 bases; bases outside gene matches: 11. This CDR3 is CSQSVGLAGDTQYF. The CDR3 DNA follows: TGCAGTCAAAGCGTGGGACTAGCAGGAGATACGCAGTATTTT.

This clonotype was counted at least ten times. The CDR3 DNA reads TGTGCCACCAGTGACCGTCTAGCGGGAGGGCCGGGGGGTGAGCAGTTCTTC. Amino acids: CATSDRLAGGPGGEQFF. The chain has TRBV24-1 and TRBJ2-1; 12 bases map to TRBD2. This CDR3 is built from 17 residues. J was trimmed by 9 bases and V by 4 bases; bases with no gene match: 12. The germline V gene has CDR1 KGHDR and CDR2 SFDVKD.

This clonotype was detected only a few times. The CDR3 DNA follows: TGTGCCAGCAGTTCGGTCTCCCCAGTAGATACGCAGTATTTT. This gives the protein CASSSVSPVDTQYF. The rearrangement joins TRBV6-1 to TRBJ2-3; D not resolved. CDR1 and CDR2 from the germline V gene are MNHNS and SASEGT. The CDR3 has 14 residues. V was trimmed by 5 bases and J by 5 bases, leaving 14 bases between them.